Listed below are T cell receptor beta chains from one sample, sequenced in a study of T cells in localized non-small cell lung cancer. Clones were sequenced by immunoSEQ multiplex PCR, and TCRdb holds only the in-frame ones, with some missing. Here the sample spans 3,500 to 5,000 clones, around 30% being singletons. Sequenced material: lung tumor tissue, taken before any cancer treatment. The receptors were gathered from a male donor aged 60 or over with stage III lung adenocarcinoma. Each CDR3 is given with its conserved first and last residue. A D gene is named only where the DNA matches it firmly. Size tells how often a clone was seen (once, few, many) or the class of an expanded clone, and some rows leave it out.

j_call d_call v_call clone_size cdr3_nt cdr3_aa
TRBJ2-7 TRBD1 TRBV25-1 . TGTGCCAGCAGTTCGCCCGACAGGGGGTTCTTCGGGCAGTACTTC CASSSPDRGFFGQYF
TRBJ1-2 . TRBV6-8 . TGTGCCAGCAGTCCTTCGGATAGTCGGTATGGCTACACCTTC CASSPSDSRYGYTF
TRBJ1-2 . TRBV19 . TGTGCCAGTAGTATTTTGGGGCGCGGCTACACCTTC CASSILGRGYTF
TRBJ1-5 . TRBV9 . TGTGCCAGCAGCGTAGCAGACTCCAATCAGCCCCAGCATTTT CASSVADSNQPQHF
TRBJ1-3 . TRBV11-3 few TGTGCCAGCAGCTTAATGGTTTCAGGAAACACCATATATTTT CASSLMVSGNTIYF
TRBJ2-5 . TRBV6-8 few TGTGCCAGCAGCCGGGACTGGCAAGAGACCCAGTACTTC CASSRDWQETQYF
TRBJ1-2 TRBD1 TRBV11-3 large TGTGCCAGCAGCTCTGGACAGGGAGCTAACTATGGCTACACCTTC CASSSGQGANYGYTF
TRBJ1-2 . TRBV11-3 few TGTGCCAGCAGCGGAGGGACCGCTCGGGGGTATGGCTACACCTTC CASSGGTARGYGYTF
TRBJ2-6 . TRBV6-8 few TGTGCCACCTATTTCGACTCTGGGGCCAACGTCCTGACTTTC CATYFDSGANVLTF
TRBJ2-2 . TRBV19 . TGTGCCAGTAGTATGGGGACGGTGAACACCGGGGAGCTGTTTTTT CASSMGTVNTGELFF
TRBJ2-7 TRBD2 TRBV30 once TGTGCCTGGAGTGTCGGACTAGCTTCGGGCGAGCAGTACTTC CAWSVGLASGEQYF
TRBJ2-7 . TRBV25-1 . TGTGCCAGCAGTGAATACTTGGGGAGCAGGGTCCACGAGCAGTACTTC CASSEYLGSRVHEQYF
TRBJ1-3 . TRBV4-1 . TGCGCCAGCAGCCAAGATTGGGGGGCGGACACCATATATTTT CASSQDWGADTIYF
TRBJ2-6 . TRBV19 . TGTGCCAGTAGTATAGGAACCTACAGGTCGTACGGGGCCAACGTCCTGACTTTC CASSIGTYRSYGANVLTF
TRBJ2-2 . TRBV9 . TGTGCCAGCAGCCCTCGTCGGCCGGACACCGGGGAGCTGTTTTTT CASSPRRPDTGELFF
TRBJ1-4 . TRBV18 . TGTGCCAGCTCACCACAACGGGGGCTTGGTGAAAAACTGTTTTTT CASSPQRGLGEKLFF
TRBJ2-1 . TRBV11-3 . TGTGCCAGCAGCCCCGCCGGGACACCTTCCTACAATGAGCAGTTCTTC CASSPAGTPSYNEQFF